Listed below are T cell receptor beta chains from one sample, sequenced in a study of blood T cells in healthy people across ages. TCRdb called the 5' RACE reads again in MiXCR, with one record for every CDR3 protein. The data hold approximately 700,000 distinct CDR3 sequences, with 32% observed a single time. Sequencing was performed on blood. All receptors derive from a woman aged 80 or over in good health. CDR3s include the opening cysteine and the closing phenylalanine or tryptophan. Each record gives: D gene, V gene, J gene, CDR3 protein. D genes are given only for firm matches.

d_call: .; v_call: TRBV9; j_call: TRBJ1-1; cdr3_aa: CASSARDTDTEAFF
d_call: .; v_call: TRBV20-1; j_call: TRBJ1-2; cdr3_aa: CSAALQTNYGYTF
d_call: TRBD1; v_call: TRBV6-1; j_call: TRBJ2-7; cdr3_aa: CASSEAGQGIAYEQYF
d_call: .; v_call: TRBV7-2; j_call: TRBJ1-5; cdr3_aa: CASSPRTRGGRNQPQHF
d_call: .; v_call: TRBV25-1; j_call: TRBJ1-3; cdr3_aa: CASSTGTERNTIYF
d_call: .; v_call: TRBV20-1; j_call: TRBJ1-1; cdr3_aa: CSARGPRGTRAEAFF
d_call: .; v_call: TRBV6-2/TRBV6-3; j_call: TRBJ2-5; cdr3_aa: CASNRRLRGEETQYF
d_call: TRBD2; v_call: TRBV7-8; j_call: TRBJ2-1; cdr3_aa: CASSLARGGPLFF
d_call: TRBD1; v_call: TRBV20-1; j_call: TRBJ1-2; cdr3_aa: CSASLDRVIYGYTF
d_call: .; v_call: TRBV20-1; j_call: .; cdr3_aa: CSASSSEGFDEQYF